This T cell receptor (beta chain) was observed in a study of blood T cell repertoires in COVID-19 (dated by TCRdb to 2020 to 2022). A note on the overall study: Collaborator samples came from the United States, Italy and Spain and covered acute and convalescent phases of COVID-19. The prospective study material was composed of cDNA or gDNA derived from T cells, B-cell-depleted T cells, or PBMCs. Subjects who had been exposed to COVID-19, were actively infected with it, or had recovered from it provided the deeply sampled blood TCRbeta repertoires that made up the dataset. The repertoires were released in a freely available public database intended as a resource for research on the immune response to SARS-CoV-2. Samples came from the ongoing ImmuneRACE study (first 160 participants) plus 1,254 subjects from 6 global collaborators. A de-identified subject ID, COVID-19 status, age in years and sex were almost always included in the sample metadata. HLA class I and class II types, where available, came from metadata supplied by the sample provider rather than from assay-based typing.

With regard to this clone: There is no known antigen for this receptor. Base qualities are not provided; no much larger clone lies one nucleotide away.

Results the study describes overall, beyond this receptor: The quantity of clinical and demographic metadata differed by source and by participant and was supplied without curation.

TCRbeta CDR3 regions were amplified from genomic DNA by means of the immunoSEQ Assay, a bias-controlled multiplex PCR. As for how the authors treated the data: Within the assay, amplification of reference gene primers was used to estimate how many nucleated cells each sample contained. Sequence reads were collapsed and filtered to measure the absolute abundance of every unique TCRbeta CDR3 rearrangement. For each sample, productive Simpson clonality was calculated as the square root of Simpson's diversity index over productive rearrangements. Drawn from immuneACCESS, this table holds only the in-frame rearrangements with V and J called that TCRdb kept. Clones are partly lost; checked studies trace under half to an unresolved V gene and leave the rest unexplained. That table supplies the V and J calls and clone size; D and trimming were determined from the DNA. The sample data list 450,000 or so clones, and roughly 91% of these were observed just once. About 0.57% of the sample rests with the top ten.

Participants in the prospective study were aged about 18 to 90 years, lived in 24 United States geographic areas, and enrolled through a virtual design. In the prospective study, participants were assigned to cohorts based on the clinical history participants reported in a screening survey and a study questionnaire. Recovered participants in ImmuneRACE Cohort 3 were defined as having two consecutive negative NP/OP PCR tests, clearance from a healthcare professional, or resolution of symptoms. In the prospective study, whole blood, serum and a nasopharyngeal or oropharyngeal swab were collected from each participant by mobile phlebotomists. Over a roughly 2-month period, participants in the prospective study had the option of providing additional blood draws and questionnaires. Blood samples from the prospective study were shipped frozen or at room temperature prior to DNA extraction. The CDR3 numbers 14 residues from cysteine through phenylalanine. Only the CDR3 region is kept as DNA, spanning 42 bases read in frame from base 1. The trim is 2 bases for V and 0 bases for J, with a gap of 8 bases between the germline ends. The germline V gene (reference sequence) provides CDR1 SGHNT and CDR2 YYREEE.

The rearrangement joined TRBV5-4 to TRBJ1-2; TRBD1 is a possible D gene, resting on 5 matching bases. The sequenced sample consisted of PBMCs or T cells enriched from blood (not recorded which). The sequence came from a man aged 18-30 years who had recovered from COVID-19. CDR3 reads: CASSFPTANYGYTF. Read as DNA, the sequence is TGTGCCAGCAGCTTTCCGACAGCTAACTATGGCTACACCTTC.